The 23 T cell receptor beta chains below come from one sample, sequenced in a study of identical twins. TCRdb reanalysed the 5' RACE reads using MiXCR and keeps one entry per CDR3 protein. The sample has around 160,000 distinct CDR3 sequences; roughly 3.5% are singletons. The material sequenced was memory T cells sorted from blood. These receptors were taken from a man in his late teens or twenties in good health.

This clonotype was detected ten times or more. The chain links TRBV24-1 to TRBJ2-2; 7 bases fit TRBD2. Germline CDR1 and CDR2: KGHDR and SFDVKD. Trimming took 9 bases from V and 0 from J; bases not matched to a gene: 6. The CDR3 covers 15 residues. The CDR3 DNA follows: TGTGCCACCGGTCCAGCGGGGCCGAACACCGGGGAGCTGTTTTTT. This translates into CATGPAGPNTGELFF.

This clonotype was counted ten times or more. This chain connects TRBV7-9 to TRBJ2-7; D call uncertain. The CDR3 is 11 residues long. V was pared by 8 bases and J by 3 bases, with 8 bases between. Germline V lookup: CDR1 SEHNR, CDR2 FQNEAQ (reference sequence). CDR3 nucleotides: TGTGCCAGCGGGGTTAACTACGAGCAGTACTTC. It translates to CASGVNYEQYF.

This clonotype occurred many times. The chain uses TRBV12-3 or TRBV12-4 and TRBJ2-2; the D call may be TRBD1 or TRBD2 (5 bases each). V was clipped by 3 bases and J by 4 bases, with 12 bases between them. The CDR3 spans 15 residues. The CDR3 region is CASSFAAGSTGELFF. CDR3 bases: TGTGCCAGCAGTTTCGCGGCAGGGAGCACCGGGGAGCTGTTTTTT.

This clonotype was seen many times. V is TRBV11-2 and J is TRBJ2-5; 10 nucleotides align to TRBD1. J lost 3 bases, V lost 5 bases, and 6 bases had no gene match. Germline loops: CDR1 SGHAT, CDR2 FQNNGV. This CDR3 spans 15 amino acids. Here the CDR3 DNA reads TGTGCCAGCAGCCCCGGACAGGGGGTGAAAGAGACCCAGTACTTC. Translated: CASSPGQGVKETQYF.

V and J are TRBV7-9 and TRBJ2-5; D may be TRBD2 (6 bases). The CDR3 runs to 17 residues. Germline V gene data show CDR1 as SEHNR and CDR2 as FQNEAQ (reference sequence). The V gene lost 4 bases and the J gene lost 4 bases, with 22 bases spanning the gap. This CDR3 reads CASSSGPPGLVRETQYF. The CDR3 bases are TGTGCCAGCAGCTCAGGACCCCCGGGACTGGTTCGAGAGACCCAGTACTTC.

This clonotype was seen at least ten times. V is TRBV5-6 and J is TRBJ2-5; D is perhaps TRBD1 (5 bases). Germline CDR1 reads SGHDT; CDR2 reads YYEEEE. This CDR3 comprises 12 residues. V was pared by 4 bases and J by 5 bases, with 9 bases between. This CDR3 reads CASSGPGETQYF. CDR3 coding DNA: TGTGCCAGCAGCGGGCCAGGGGAGACCCAGTACTTC.

This clonotype was counted ten times or more. The chain has TRBV4-2 and TRBJ2-1; D remains ambiguous. The germline gives CDR1 LGHNA, CDR2 YNFKEQ. This CDR3 contains 13 residues. Trimming took off 0 bases at V and 8 bases at J, with 8 bases between the two ends. Here the CDR3 reads CASSQEVLYEQFF. As DNA, the CDR3 is TGTGCCAGCAGCCAAGAGGTCCTTTATGAGCAGTTCTTC.

Only a few counts were recorded for this clonotype. The chain recombines TRBV7-2 with TRBJ2-6; 11 bases are a match to TRBD2. Per the germline V gene, CDR1 is SGHTA and CDR2 is FQGNSA. V lost 5 bases to trimming and J lost 6 bases; unmatched junction nucleotides: 9. CDR3 length equals 17 residues. CDR3 bases: TGTGCCAGCAGCCGAGGACTAGCGGGTCAAATGGCCAACGTCCTGACTTTC. Encoded protein: CASSRGLAGQMANVLTF.

At least ten counts were recorded for this clonotype. This chain links TRBV4-3 with TRBJ1-2; D not resolved. This CDR3 has 16 residues. Germline V gives CDR1 LGHNA, CDR2 YSLEER. Trimming cost V 0 bases and J 6 bases, with 17 bases left between them. The CDR3 loop is CASSQDTQAQINGYTF. In DNA form, the CDR3 reads TGCGCCAGCAGCCAAGATACGCAGGCACAGATAAATGGCTACACCTTC.

This clonotype came up many times. The chain is built from TRBV20-1 and TRBJ2-7; D might be TRBD2 (6 bases). V was trimmed by 5 bases and J by 3 bases, leaving 17 bases between them. The CDR3 runs to 14 residues. From germline, CDR1 is DFQATT and CDR2 SNEGSKA (reference sequence). CDR3 sequence: CSASSPGLHYEQYF. CDR3 sequence (DNA): TGCAGTGCTTCCTCGCCGGGACTCCACTACGAGCAGTACTTC.

About this clonotype itself: Because the CDR3 is missing its conserved closing phenylalanine or tryptophan, this is likely a read error. This chain connects TRBV7-8 to TRBJ1-4; D not certain. V was pared by 5 bases and J by 6 bases, with 13 bases between. The V gene's germline CDR1 is SGHVS and CDR2 FQNEAQ. This CDR3 contains 14 residues. CDR3 nucleotide sequence: TGTGCCAGCAGCCCTTTAGGTGCCGATGAAAAACTGTTTGTT. It encodes CASSPLGADEKLFV.

The V call is TRBV7-6, the J call TRBJ2-1; unclear D gene. The germline V gene encodes CDR1 SGHVS and CDR2 FNYEAQ. Trimming removed 1 base from V and 4 bases from J, with 11 bases in between. The CDR3 contains 15 residues. CDR3: CASSLVVIGYNEQFF. The CDR3 coding sequence is TGTGCCAGCAGCTTAGTAGTCATCGGGTACAATGAGCAGTTCTTC.

This clonotype has a count of ten or more. This rearrangement joins TRBV7-3 to TRBJ2-5, with D possibly matching TRBD2 (6 bases). The V and J ends lost 5 bases and 5 bases respectively, with 15 bases between them. The CDR3 has 14 residues. Germline V gene lookup returns CDR1 SGHTA and CDR2 FQGTGA. DNA of the CDR3: TGTGCCAGCAGCCCCAGTGGCCTAGCGGAGACCCAGTACTTC. Translating it yields CASSPSGLAETQYF.

This clonotype was seen repeatedly, ten times or more. J is TRBJ1-1 and V is TRBV12-3 or TRBV12-4; perhaps TRBD1 as D (6 bases). This CDR3 has 15 residues. Deletions cut 7 bases from V and 0 bases from J, with 15 bases between. The DNA for the CDR3 is TGTGCCAGCACCCCCGGACAGCACATGAACACTGAAGCTTTCTTT. It codes for CASTPGQHMNTEAFF.

This clonotype occurred many times. The chain has TRBV5-1 and TRBJ2-5; no reliable D call. V gave up 3 bases and J gave up 1 base, with 7 bases separating them. The CDR3 sequence is 13 residues long. Germline V CDR1 and CDR2: SGHRS, YFSETQ. Written as DNA, the CDR3 is TGCGCCAGCAGCTCCTTAACCCAAGAGACCCAGTACTTC. Its translation: CASSSLTQETQYF. Supplemented by reference TRBV5-1 and TRBJ2-5, the full variable domain reads KAGVTQTPRYLIKTRGQQVTLSCSPISGHRSVSWYQQTPGQGLQFLFEYFSETQRNKGNFPGRFSGRQFSNSRSEMNVSTLELGDSALYLCASSSLTQETQYFGPGTRLLVL.

This clonotype has ten or more counts. The chain has TRBV6-5 and TRBJ2-2; D is unresolved. This CDR3 has 13 amino acids. The V end was cut by 6 bases, the J end by 6 bases, with 11 bases between. The germline gives CDR1 MNHEY, CDR2 SVGAGI. CDR3 sequence (DNA): TGTGCCAGCAGGTTAGATCTTGCCGGGGAGCTGTTTTTT. Translation: CASRLDLAGELFF.

This clonotype showed up many times. J is TRBJ2-1 and V is TRBV2, with TRBD1 matching 9 bases. Germline CDR1 is SNHLY and CDR2 is FYNNEI. The CDR3 has 14 residues. Trimming at V came to 7 bases and at J to 10 bases, leaving 11 bases not matched to a gene. In nucleotides, the CDR3 is TGTGCCAGCATATTGGTACAGGGGGCGAAGGAGCAGTTCTTC. Amino acids: CASILVQGAKEQFF.

This clonotype showed up just a few times. This chain links TRBV6-2 or TRBV6-3 with TRBJ1-5; the D is unclear. The CDR3 length is 13 residues. CDR1 is MNHEY, CDR2 SVGEGT, per germline. V shed 2 bases and J shed 5 bases, with 7 bases lying between them. The CDR3 DNA is TGTGCCAGCAGTTACATGAGGGATCAGCCCCAGCATTTT. Amino acid sequence: CASSYMRDQPQHF.

This clonotype was seen many times. The chain is built from TRBV5-5 and TRBJ2-5, with D uncertain. Looked up from germline, CDR1 is SGHKS and CDR2 is YYEKEE (reference sequence). CDR3 length equals 14 residues. V was shortened by 3 bases and J by 4 bases, with 13 bases between the two germline ends. CDR3 in amino acids: CASSYRLTTETQYF. In DNA form, the CDR3 reads TGTGCCAGCAGCTACCGACTGACAACAGAGACCCAGTACTTC.

In its sample, this clonotype was seen many times. The V and J genes are TRBV6-1 and TRBJ2-7, with 13 bases that match TRBD2. Germline V CDR1 and CDR2: MNHNS, SASEGT. The CDR3 is 15 amino acids. Trimming removed 7 bases from V and 7 bases from J; junction bases left unmatched: 10. The CDR3 protein is CASTPGTSGMDEQYF. The CDR3 region has the DNA TGTGCCAGCACCCCAGGGACTAGCGGGATGGATGAGCAGTACTTC.

This clonotype was observed many times. This rearrangement joins TRBV2 to TRBJ2-5; 10 nucleotides line up with TRBD2. Germline V gene data show CDR1 as SNHLY and CDR2 as FYNNEI. The CDR3 sequence is 16 residues long. V lost 10 bases, J lost 5 bases, and 16 bases stayed unmatched. CDR3 in DNA: TGTGCCACCCTCCCGGGACTAGCGATCGTGACGGAGACCCAGTACTTC. It codes for CATLPGLAIVTETQYF.

The table lists this clonotype with many counts. V and J are TRBV18 and TRBJ2-3, with D maybe TRBD1 (6 bases). The CDR3 extends over 14 amino acids. The germline V gene encodes CDR1 KGHSH and CDR2 LQKENI. The ends were cut back, 3 bases at V and 7 bases at J, with 14 bases in the middle. The CDR3 DNA is TGTGCCAGCTCACCTGGGGGCGACCGGAATACGCAGTATTTT. Translation gives CASSPGGDRNTQYF.

The rearrangement uses TRBV7-9 and TRBJ1-2, with TRBD1 matching 7 bases. J lost 0 bases, V lost 4 bases, and 5 bases had no gene match. Germline V CDR1 and CDR2: SEHNR, FQNEAQ (reference sequence). This CDR3 contains 15 residues. The CDR3 reads CASSSGTASNYGYTF. In DNA, the CDR3 is TGTGCCAGCAGCTCCGGGACAGCCTCTAACTATGGCTACACCTTC.